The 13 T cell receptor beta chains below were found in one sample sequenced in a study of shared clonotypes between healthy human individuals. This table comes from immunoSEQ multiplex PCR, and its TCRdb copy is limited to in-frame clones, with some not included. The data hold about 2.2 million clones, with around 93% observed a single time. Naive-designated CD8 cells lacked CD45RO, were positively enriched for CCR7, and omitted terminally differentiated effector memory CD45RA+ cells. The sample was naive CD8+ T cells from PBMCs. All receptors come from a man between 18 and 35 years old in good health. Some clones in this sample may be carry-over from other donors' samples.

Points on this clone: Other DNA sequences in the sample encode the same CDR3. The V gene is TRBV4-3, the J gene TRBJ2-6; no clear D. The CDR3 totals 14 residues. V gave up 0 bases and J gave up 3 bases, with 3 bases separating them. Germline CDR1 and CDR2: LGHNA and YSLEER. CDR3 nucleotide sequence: TGCGCCAGCAGCCAAGATAGTGGGGCCAACGTCCTGACTTTC. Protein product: CASSQDSGANVLTF.

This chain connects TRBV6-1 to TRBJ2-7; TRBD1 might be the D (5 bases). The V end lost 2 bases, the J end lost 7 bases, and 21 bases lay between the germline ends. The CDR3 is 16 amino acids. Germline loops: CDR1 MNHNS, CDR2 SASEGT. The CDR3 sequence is CASSEHWAGLVEEQYF. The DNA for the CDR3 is TGTGCCAGCAGTGAACATTGGGCAGGGTTAGTTGAGGAGCAGTACTTC.

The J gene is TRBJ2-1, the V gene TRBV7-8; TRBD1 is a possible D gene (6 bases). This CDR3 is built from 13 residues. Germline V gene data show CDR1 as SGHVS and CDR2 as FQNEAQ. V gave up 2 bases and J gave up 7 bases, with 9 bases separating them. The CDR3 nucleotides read TGTGCCAGCAGCTTATGGGGGCGTAATGAGCAGTTCTTC. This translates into CASSLWGRNEQFF.

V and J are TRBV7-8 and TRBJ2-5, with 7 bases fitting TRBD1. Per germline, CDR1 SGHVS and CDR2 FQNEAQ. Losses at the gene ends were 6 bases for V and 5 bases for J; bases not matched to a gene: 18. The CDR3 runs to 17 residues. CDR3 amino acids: CASSPTDETGVEETQYF. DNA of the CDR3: TGTGCCAGCAGTCCCACCGATGAAACAGGGGTAGAGGAGACCCAGTACTTC.

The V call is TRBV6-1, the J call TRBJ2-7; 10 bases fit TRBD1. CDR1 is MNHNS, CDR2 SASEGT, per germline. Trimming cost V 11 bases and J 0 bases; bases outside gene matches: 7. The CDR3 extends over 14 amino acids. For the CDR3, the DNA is TGTGCCTCCGAAAGGGACAGGGGCTCCTACGAGCAGTACTTC. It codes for CASERDRGSYEQYF.

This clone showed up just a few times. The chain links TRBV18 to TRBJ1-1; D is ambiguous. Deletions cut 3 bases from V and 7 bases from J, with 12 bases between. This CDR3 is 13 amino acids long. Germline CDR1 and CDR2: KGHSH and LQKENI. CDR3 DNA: TGTGCCAGCTCACCTGAGGAGGGAAATGAAGCTTTCTTT. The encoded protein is CASSPEEGNEAFF. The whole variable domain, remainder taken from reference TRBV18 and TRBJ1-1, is NAGVMQNPRHLVRRRGQEARLRCSPMKGHSHVYWYRQLPEEGLKFMVYLQKENIIDESGMPKERFSAEFPKEGPSILRIQQVVRGDSAAYFCASSPEEGNEAFFGQGTRLTVV.

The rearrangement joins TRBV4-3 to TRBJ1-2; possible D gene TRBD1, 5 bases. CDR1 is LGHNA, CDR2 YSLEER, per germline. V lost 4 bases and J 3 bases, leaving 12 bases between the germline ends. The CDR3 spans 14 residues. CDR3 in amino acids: CASSPDRLYYGYTF. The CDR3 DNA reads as TGCGCCAGCAGCCCAGACAGATTATACTATGGCTACACCTTC.

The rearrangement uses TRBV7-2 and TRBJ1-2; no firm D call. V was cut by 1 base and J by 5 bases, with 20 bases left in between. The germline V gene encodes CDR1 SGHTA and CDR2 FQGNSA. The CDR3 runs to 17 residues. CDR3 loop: CASSLDPHTEDSYGYTF. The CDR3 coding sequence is TGTGCCAGCAGCTTAGACCCCCACACGGAGGATTCTTATGGCTACACCTTC.

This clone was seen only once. The CDR3 loop reads CASSGKGVSGNTIYF. DNA for the CDR3: TGTGCCAGCAGCGGAAAAGGGGTATCTGGAAACACCATATATTTT. This chain joins TRBV9 and TRBJ1-3; a weak D match, TRBD1 (5 bases). Germline CDR1 is SGDLS and CDR2 is YYNGEE. The CDR3 length is 15 residues. The V gene lost 3 bases and the J gene lost 1 base, with 11 bases spanning the gap.

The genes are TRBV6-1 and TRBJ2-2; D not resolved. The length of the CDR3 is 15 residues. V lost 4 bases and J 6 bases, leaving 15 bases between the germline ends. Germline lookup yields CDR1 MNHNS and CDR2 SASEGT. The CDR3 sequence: CASSALGLAPGELFF. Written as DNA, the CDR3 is TGTGCCAGCAGTGCTTTGGGCCTTGCCCCCGGGGAGCTGTTTTTT.

CDR3 residues: CASSQEFLNTEAFF. CDR3 bases: TGCGCCAGCAGCCAAGAGTTCCTGAACACTGAAGCTTTCTTT. The chain uses TRBV4-3 and TRBJ1-1; D is ambiguous. This CDR3 spans 14 amino acids. Germline-derived CDR1 and CDR2 are LGHNA and YSLEER. V shed 0 bases and J shed 0 bases, with 5 bases lying between them.

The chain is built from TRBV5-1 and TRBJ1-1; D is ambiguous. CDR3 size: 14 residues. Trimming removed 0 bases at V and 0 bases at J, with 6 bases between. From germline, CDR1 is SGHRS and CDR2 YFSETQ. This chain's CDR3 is CASSLVPMNTEAFF. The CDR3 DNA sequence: TGCGCCAGCAGCTTGGTTCCGATGAACACTGAAGCTTTCTTT. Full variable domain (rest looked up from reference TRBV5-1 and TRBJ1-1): KAGVTQTPRYLIKTRGQQVTLSCSPISGHRSVSWYQQTPGQGLQFLFEYFSETQRNKGNFPGRFSGRQFSNSRSEMNVSTLELGDSALYLCASSLVPMNTEAFFGQGTRLTVV.

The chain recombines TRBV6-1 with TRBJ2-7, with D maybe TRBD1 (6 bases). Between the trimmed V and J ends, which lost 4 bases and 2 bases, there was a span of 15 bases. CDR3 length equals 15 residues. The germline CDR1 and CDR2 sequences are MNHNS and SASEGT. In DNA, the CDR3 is TGTGCCAGCAGTGGGGGGACACTTTTCCCCTACGAGCAGTACTTC. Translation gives CASSGGTLFPYEQYF.